This T cell receptor beta chain was captured by sequencing in a study of T cell responses to AZD1222 COVID-19 vaccine. Here immunoSEQ multiplex PCR was the method, and the copy in TCRdb shows in-frame clones only, minus some. The sample lists roughly 190,000 clones, 80% to 95% seen once, with under 4% in the top ten. As regards this clone: Its antigen is not identified.

Study results and caveats: Donors skewed white British and female; clonal diversity was possibly underestimated. Two AZD1222 administrations were followed by greater Spike-specific TCR breadth and depth.

This sequence originates from an adult who received the AZD1222 COVID-19 vaccine. Here the sequenced sample was peripheral blood, taken 28 days after the second AZD1222 dose.

The CDR3 nucleotides are TGTGCCAGCAGCTTAGCAGGGTATATGGGACAGGGCGAAGCTTTCTTT. Translation: CASSLAGYMGQGEAFF. The chain recombines TRBV7-2 with TRBJ1-1; 9 bases align to TRBD1. V was clipped by 0 bases and J by 8 bases; unmatched bases: 10. CDR1 SGHTA and CDR2 FQGNSA come from the germline V gene. The CDR3 covers 16 residues.